This TCR beta chain appears in the sequencing data of a study of blood T cell repertoires in COVID-19. Overall study context: Some COVID-19 samples were acute and others convalescent; all came from the United States, Italy and Spain. Nucleic acid was either cDNA or gDNA, and it came from T cells, B-cell-depleted T cells, or PBMCs.

In the authors' methods: Nucleated cell counts were estimated from reference gene primer amplification. The protocol was immunoSEQ multiplex PCR, while the TCRdb copy is restricted to in-frame clones and leaves out a portion. The V and J calls and clone size come from that table; D and trimming were worked out from the DNA. The sample includes 9,500 to 11,000 clones, 88% seen only once; the top ten take approximately 4.6%. Germline V gene lookup returns CDR1 SQVTM and CDR2 ANQGSEA. V lost 7 bases to trimming and J lost 0 bases; unmatched junction nucleotides: 7. This CDR3 is built from 14 residues. The TCR originated in a human donor in a cohort sampled during active COVID-19. Material: peripheral blood. The chain links TRBV29-1 to TRBJ2-3; 7 bases match TRBD1. In DNA, the CDR3 is TGCAGCGCCCGGGACAGCGTTAGCACAGATACGCAGTATTTT. Translating it yields CSARDSVSTDTQYF.